Listed here are 2 T cell receptor beta chains from one sample, sequenced in a study of cytomegalovirus exposure and HLA in healthy donors. Method: immunoSEQ multiplex PCR; TCRdb's copy keeps in-frame clones and lacks some. Of more than 95,000 clones listed, over 85% are singletons. Sequenced: PBMCs. Receptors originate from a woman aged 18-29 years in good health and CMV-seronegative.

The V call is TRBV12-5, the J call TRBJ1-4; D uncertain. V was pared by 6 bases and J by 7 bases, with 12 bases between. From germline, CDR1 is LGHNT and CDR2 FRNRAP. The CDR3 is made up of 13 amino acids. CDR3: CASGPIGGEKLFF. The CDR3 DNA reads as TGTGCTAGTGGGCCTATAGGCGGTGAAAAACTGTTTTTT.

This clone was seen a single time. The chain joins TRBV11-2 to TRBJ2-7; a weak D match, TRBD2 (6 bases). CDR1 and CDR2 from the germline V gene are SGHAT and FQNNGV. Trimming left V 2 bases short and J 4 bases short, with 12 bases between. The CDR3 has 14 amino acids. CDR3 loop: CASSLSGTQYEQYF. Written as DNA, the CDR3 is TGTGCCAGCAGCTTAAGTGGGACTCAATACGAGCAGTACTTC.